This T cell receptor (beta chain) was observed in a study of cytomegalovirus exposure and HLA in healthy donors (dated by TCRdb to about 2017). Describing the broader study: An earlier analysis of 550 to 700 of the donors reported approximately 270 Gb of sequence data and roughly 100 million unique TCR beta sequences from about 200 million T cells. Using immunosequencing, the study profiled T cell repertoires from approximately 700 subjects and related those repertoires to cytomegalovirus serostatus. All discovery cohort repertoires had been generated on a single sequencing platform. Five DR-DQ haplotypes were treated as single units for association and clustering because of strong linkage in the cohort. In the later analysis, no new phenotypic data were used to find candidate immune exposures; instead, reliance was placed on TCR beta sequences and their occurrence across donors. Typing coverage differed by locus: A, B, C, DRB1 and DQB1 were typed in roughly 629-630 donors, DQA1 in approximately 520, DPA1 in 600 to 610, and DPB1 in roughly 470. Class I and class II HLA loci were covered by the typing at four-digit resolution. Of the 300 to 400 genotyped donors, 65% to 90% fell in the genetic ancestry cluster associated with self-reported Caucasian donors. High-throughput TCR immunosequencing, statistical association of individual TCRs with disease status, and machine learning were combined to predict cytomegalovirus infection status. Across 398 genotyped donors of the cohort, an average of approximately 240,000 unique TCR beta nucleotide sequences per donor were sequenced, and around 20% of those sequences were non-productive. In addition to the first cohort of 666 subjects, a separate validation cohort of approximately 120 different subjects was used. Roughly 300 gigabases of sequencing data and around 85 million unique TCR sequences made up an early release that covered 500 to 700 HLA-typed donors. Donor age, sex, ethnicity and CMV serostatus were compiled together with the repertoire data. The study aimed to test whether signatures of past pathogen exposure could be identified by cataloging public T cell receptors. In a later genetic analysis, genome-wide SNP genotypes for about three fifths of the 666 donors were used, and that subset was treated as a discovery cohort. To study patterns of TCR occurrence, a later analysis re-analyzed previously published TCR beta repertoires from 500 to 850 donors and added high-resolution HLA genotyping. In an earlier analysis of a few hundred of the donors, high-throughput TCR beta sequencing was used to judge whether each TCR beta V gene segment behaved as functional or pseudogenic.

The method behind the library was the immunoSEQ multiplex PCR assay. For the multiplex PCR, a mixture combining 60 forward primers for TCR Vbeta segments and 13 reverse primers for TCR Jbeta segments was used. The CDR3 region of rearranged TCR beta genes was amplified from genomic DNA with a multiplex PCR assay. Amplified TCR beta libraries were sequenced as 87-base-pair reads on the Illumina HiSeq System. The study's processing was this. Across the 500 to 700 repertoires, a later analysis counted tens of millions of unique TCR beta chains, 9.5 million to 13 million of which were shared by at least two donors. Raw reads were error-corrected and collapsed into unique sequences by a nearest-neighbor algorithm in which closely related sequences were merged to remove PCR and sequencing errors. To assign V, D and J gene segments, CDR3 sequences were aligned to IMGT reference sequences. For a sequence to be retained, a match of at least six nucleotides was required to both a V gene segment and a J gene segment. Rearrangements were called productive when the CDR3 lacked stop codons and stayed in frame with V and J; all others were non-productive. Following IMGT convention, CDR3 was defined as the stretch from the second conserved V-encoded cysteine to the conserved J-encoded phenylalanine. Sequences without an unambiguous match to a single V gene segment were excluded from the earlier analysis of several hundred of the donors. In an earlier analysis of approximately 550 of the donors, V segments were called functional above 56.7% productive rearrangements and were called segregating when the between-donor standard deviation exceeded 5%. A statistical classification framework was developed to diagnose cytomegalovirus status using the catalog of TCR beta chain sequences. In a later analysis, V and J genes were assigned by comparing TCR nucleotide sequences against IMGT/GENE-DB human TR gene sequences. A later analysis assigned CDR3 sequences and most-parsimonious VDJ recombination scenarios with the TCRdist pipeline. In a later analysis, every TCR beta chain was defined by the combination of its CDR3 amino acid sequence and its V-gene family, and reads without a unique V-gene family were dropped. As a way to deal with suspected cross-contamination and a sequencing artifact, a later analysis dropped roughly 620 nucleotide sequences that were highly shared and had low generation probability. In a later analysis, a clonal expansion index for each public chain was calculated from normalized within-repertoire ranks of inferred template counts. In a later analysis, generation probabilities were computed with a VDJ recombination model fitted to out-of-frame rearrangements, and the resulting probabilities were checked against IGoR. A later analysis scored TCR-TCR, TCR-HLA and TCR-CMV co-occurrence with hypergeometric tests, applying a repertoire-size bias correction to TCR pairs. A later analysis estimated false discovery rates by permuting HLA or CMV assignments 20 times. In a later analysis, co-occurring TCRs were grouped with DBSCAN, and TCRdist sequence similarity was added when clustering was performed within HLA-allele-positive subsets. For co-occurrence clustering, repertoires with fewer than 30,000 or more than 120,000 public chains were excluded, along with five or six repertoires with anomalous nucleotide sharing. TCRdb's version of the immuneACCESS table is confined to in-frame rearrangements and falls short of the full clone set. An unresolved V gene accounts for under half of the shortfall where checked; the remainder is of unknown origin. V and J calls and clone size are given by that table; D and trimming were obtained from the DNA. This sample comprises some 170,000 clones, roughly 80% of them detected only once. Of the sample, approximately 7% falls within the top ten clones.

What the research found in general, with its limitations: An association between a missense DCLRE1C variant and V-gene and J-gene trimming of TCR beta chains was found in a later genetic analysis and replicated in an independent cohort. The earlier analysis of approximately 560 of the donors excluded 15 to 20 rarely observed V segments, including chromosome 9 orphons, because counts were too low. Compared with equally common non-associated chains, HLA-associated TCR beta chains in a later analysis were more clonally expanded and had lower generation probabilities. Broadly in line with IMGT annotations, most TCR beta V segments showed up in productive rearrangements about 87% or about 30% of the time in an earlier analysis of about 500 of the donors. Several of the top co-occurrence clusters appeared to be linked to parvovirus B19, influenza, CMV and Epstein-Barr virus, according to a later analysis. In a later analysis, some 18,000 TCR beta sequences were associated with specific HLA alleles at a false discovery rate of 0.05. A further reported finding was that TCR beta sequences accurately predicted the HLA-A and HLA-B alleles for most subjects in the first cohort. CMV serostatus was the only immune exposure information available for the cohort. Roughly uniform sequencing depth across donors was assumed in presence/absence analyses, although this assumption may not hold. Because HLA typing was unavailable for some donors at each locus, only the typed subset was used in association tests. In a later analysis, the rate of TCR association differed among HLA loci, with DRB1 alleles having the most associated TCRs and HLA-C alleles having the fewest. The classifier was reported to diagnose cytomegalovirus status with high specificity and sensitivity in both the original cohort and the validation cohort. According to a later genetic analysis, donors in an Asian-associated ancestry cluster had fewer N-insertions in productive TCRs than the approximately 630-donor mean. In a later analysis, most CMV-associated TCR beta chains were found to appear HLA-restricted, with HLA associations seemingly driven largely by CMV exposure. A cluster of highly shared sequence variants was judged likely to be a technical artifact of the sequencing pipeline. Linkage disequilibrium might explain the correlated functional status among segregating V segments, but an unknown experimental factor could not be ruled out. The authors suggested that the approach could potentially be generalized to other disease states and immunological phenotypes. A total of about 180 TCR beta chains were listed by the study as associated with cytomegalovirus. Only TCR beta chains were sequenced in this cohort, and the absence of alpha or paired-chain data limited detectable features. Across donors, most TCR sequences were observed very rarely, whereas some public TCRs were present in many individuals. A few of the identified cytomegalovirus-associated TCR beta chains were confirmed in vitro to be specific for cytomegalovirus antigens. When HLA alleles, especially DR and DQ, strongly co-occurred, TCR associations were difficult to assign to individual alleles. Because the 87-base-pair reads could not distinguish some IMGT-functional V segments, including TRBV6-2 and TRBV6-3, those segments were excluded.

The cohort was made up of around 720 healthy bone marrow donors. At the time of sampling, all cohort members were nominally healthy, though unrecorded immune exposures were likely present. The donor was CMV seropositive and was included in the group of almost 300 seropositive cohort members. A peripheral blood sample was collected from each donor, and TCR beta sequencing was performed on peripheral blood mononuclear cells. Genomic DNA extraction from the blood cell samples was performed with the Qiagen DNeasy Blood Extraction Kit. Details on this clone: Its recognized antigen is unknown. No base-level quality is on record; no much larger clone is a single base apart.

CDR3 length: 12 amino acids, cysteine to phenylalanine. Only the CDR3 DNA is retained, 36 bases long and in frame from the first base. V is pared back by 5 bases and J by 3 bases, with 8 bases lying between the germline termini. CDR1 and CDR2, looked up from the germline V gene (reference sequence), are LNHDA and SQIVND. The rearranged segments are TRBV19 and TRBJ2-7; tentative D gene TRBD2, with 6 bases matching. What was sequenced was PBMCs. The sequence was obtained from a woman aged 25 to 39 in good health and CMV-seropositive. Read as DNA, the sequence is TGTGCCAGTAGTGCCGGGGGCTACGAGCAGTACTTC. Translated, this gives CASSAGGYEQYF. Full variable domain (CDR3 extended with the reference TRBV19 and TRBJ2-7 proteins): DGGITQSPKYLFRKEGQNVTLSCEQNLNHDAMYWYRQDPGQGLRLIYYSQIVNDFQKGDIAEGYSVSREKKESFPLTVTSAQKNPTAFYLCASSAGGYEQYFGPGTRLTVT.